This TCR beta chain was profiled in a study of blood T cell repertoires in COVID-19. Across the study: COVID-19 samples collected from the United States, Italy and Spain covered acute and convalescent phases. Nucleic acid was either cDNA or gDNA, and it came from T cells, B-cell-depleted T cells, or PBMCs.

Authors' data handling: Estimation of nucleated cell counts was performed using reference gene primer amplification. TCRdb keeps only in-frame clones here, not all; method: immunoSEQ multiplex PCR. The D gene and trimming were derived from the DNA, and the V and J assignments and clone size from that table. The sample has about 260,000 clones, roughly 83% seen once. The receptor comes from a man in his 60s who had recovered from COVID-19. The sequenced material came from peripheral blood.

The CDR3 bases are TGTGCCAGCAGCACTGGACAGGCCACCGGGGAGCTGTTTTTT. Translating it yields CASSTGQATGELFF. The chain recombines TRBV9 with TRBJ2-2; 7 bases map to TRBD1. J was trimmed by 4 bases and V by 4 bases; bases with no gene match: 4. The CDR3 length is 14 residues. Germline loops: CDR1 SGDLS, CDR2 YYNGEE.